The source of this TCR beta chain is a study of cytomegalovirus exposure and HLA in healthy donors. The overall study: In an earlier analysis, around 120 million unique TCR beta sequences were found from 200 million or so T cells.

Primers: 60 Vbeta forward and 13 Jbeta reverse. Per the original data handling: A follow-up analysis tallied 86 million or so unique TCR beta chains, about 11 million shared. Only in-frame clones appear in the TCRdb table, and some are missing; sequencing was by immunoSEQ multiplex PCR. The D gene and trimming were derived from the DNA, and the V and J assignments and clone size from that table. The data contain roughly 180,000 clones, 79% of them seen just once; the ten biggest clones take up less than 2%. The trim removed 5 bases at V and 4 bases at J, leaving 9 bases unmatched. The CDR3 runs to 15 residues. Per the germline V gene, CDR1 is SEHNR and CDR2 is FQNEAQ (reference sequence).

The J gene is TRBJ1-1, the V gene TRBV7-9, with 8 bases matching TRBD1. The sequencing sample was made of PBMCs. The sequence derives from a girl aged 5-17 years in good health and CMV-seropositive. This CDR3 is CASSPSQGAGTEAFF. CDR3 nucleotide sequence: TGTGCCAGCAGCCCATCCCAGGGGGCCGGCACTGAAGCTTTCTTT.